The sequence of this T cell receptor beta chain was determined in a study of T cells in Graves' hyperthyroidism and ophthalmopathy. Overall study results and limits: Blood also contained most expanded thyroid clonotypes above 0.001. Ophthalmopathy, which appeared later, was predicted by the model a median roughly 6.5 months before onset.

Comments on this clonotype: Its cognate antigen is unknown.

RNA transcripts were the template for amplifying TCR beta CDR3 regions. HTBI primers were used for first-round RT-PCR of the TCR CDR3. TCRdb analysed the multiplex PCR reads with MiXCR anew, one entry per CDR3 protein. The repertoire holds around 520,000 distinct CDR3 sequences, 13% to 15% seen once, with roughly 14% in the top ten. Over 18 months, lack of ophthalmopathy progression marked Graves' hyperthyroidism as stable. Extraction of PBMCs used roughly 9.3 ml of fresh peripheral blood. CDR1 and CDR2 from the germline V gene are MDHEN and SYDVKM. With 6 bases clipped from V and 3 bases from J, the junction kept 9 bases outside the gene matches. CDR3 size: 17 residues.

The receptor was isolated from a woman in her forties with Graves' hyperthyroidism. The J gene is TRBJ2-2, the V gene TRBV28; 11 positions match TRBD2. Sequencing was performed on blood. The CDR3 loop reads CASRGASGRIDTGELFF. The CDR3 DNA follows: TGTGCCAGCAGGGGGGCTAGCGGGAGGATTGACACCGGGGAGCTGTTTTTT.